These T cell receptor beta chains were read from a single sample in a study of cytomegalovirus exposure and HLA in healthy donors. TCRdb keeps only in-frame clones here, not all; method: immunoSEQ multiplex PCR. The repertoire consists of 130,000 or so clones, with roughly 80% occurring once and the leading ten covering around 2.1%. Sequencing was performed on PBMCs. The receptors shown here come from a woman aged 40 to 50 in good health and CMV-seropositive. Each CDR3 is given without its conserved first and last residue. The order of the fields is CDR3 length, J gene, V gene, CDR3 protein.

length: 14; J: TRBJ1-4; V: TRBV4-1; CDR3: ASSQEAPRGSEKLF
length: 15; J: TRBJ1-6; V: TRBV6-1; CDR3: ASSDPGQGGNNSPLH
length: 10; J: TRBJ1-1; V: TRBV19; CDR3: ASSIPPFEAF
length: 11; J: TRBJ2-7; V: TRBV2; CDR3: ASRRDRVDEQY
length: 11; J: TRBJ1-1; V: TRBV18; CDR3: ASSPEGNTEAF
length: 11; J: TRBJ1-2; V: TRBV7-2; CDR3: ASSLSREDGYT
length: 17; J: TRBJ1-3; V: TRBV5-1; CDR3: ASRDGWDSNLISGNTIY
length: 14; J: TRBJ1-3; V: TRBV5-4; CDR3: ASSPGTASSGNTIY
length: 13; J: TRBJ2-2; V: TRBV27; CDR3: ASSSAGIRAGELF
length: 14; J: TRBJ1-1; V: TRBV27; CDR3: ASSLSQQGATAEAF
length: 15; J: TRBJ1-2; V: TRBV28; CDR3: ASSLRQPTWKNYGYT
length: 12; J: TRBJ2-1; V: TRBV7-3; CDR3: ASAVEGPYNEQF
length: 13; J: TRBJ2-7; V: TRBV5-6; CDR3: ASSLRPGTAYEQY
length: 16; J: TRBJ1-6; V: TRBV15; CDR3: ATSSHRGQGARNSPLH
length: 13; J: TRBJ2-6; V: TRBV7-8; CDR3: ASSFTSSGANVLT
length: 12; J: TRBJ2-7; V: TRBV5-1; CDR3: ASSLGQGSYEQY
length: 12; J: TRBJ1-2; V: TRBV29-1; CDR3: SVEDGQGARGYT
length: 13; J: TRBJ2-1; V: TRBV9; CDR3: ASSVGAGAYNEQF
length: 16; J: TRBJ2-7; V: TRBV4-1; CDR3: ASSQGPRLAGSPYEQY
length: 11; J: TRBJ1-3; V: TRBV7-9; CDR3: SSSPLRGNTIY
length: 12; J: TRBJ1-5; V: TRBV30; CDR3: AWSRGGTNQPQH